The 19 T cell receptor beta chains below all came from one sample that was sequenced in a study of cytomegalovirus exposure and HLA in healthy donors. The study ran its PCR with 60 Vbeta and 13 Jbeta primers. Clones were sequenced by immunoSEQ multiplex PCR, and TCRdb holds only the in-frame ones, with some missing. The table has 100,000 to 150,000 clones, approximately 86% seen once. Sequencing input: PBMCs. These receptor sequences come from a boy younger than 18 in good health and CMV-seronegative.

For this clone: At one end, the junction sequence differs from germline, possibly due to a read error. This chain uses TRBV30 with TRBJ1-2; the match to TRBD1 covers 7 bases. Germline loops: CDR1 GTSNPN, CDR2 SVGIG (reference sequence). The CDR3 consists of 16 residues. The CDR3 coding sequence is TGTGCCTGGACTCCGACCGAGACAGGGCAGCTCTATGGCTACCCCTTC. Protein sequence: CAWTPTETGQLYGYPF.

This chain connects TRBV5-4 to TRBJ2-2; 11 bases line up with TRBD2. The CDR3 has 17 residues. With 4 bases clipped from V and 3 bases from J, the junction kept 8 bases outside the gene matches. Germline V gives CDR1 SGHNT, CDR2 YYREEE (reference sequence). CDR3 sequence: CASSPGLAEYHTGELFF. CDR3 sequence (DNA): TGTGCCAGCAGCCCGGGACTAGCGGAGTACCACACCGGGGAGCTGTTTTTT.

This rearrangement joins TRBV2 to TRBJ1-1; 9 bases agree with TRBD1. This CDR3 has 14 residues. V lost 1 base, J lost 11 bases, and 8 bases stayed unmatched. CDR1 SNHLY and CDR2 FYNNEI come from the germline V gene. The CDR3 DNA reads TGTGCCAGCAGTGAAGGGGGACAGGGCGCGTTTGCTTTCTTT. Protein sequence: CASSEGGQGAFAFF.

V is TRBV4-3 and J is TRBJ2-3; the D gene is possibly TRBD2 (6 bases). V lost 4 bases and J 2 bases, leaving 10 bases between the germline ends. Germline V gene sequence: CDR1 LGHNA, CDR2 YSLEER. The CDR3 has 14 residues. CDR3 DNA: TGCGCCAGCAGCCCGCGGGACTTCACAGATACGCAGTATTTT. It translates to CASSPRDFTDTQYF.

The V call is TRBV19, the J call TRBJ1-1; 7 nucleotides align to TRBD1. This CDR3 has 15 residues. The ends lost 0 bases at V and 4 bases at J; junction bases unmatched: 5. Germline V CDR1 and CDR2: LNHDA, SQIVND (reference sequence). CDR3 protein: CASSIDSQGGTEAFF. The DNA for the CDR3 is TGTGCCAGTAGTATAGATTCGCAGGGGGGCACTGAAGCTTTCTTT.

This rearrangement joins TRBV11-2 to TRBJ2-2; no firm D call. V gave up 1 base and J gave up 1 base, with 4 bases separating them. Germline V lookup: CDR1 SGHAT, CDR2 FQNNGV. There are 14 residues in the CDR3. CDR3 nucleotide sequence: TGTGCCAGCAGCTTAGCAGGGAACACCGGGGAGCTGTTTTTT. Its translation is CASSLAGNTGELFF.

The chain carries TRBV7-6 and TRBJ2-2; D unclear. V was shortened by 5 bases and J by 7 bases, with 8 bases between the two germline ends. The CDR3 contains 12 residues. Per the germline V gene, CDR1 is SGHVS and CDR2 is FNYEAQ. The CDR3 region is CASSHSFGELFF. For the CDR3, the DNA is TGTGCCAGCAGCCATAGTTTCGGGGAGCTGTTTTTT.

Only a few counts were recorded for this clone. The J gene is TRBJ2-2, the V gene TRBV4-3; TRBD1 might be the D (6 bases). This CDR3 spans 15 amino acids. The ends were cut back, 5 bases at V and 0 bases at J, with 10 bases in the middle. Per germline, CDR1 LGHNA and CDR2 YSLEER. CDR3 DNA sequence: TGCGCCAGCAGCGGACGGGACACGAACACCGGGGAGCTGTTTTTT. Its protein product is CASSGRDTNTGELFF.

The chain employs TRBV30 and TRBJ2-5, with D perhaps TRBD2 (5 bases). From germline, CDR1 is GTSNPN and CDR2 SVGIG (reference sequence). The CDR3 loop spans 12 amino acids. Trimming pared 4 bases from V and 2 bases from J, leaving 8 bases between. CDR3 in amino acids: CAWTPGQETQYF. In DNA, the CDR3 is TGTGCCTGGACTCCGGGACAAGAGACCCAGTACTTC.

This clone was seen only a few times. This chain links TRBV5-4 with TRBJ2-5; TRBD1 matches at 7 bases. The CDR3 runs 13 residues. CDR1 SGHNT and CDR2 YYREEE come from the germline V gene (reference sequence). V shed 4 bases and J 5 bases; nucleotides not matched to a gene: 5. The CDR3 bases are TGTGCCAGCAGCAGACAGGGTCTCGAGACCCAGTACTTC. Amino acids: CASSRQGLETQYF.

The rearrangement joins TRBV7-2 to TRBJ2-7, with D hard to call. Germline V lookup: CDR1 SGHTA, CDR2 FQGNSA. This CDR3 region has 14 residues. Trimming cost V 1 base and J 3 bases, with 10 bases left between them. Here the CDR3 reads CASSLVAQSYEQYF. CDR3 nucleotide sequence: TGTGCCAGCAGCTTAGTGGCTCAAAGCTACGAGCAGTACTTC.

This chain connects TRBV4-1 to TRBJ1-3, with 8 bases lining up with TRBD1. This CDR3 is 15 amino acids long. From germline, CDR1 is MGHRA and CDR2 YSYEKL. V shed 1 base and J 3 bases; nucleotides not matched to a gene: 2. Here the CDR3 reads CASSQGQGNGNTIYF. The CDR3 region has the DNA TGCGCCAGCAGCCAAGGACAGGGGAATGGAAACACCATATATTTT.

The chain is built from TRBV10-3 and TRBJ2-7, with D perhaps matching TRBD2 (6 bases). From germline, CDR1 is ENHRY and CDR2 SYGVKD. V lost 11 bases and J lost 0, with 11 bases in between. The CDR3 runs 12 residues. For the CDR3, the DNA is TGTGCCGGAGGAGGGAACTCCTACGAGCAGTACTTC. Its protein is CAGGGNSYEQYF.

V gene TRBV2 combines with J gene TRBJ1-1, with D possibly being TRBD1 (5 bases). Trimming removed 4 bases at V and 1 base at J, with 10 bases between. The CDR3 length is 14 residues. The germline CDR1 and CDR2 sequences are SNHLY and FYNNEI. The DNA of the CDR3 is TGTGCCAGCAGTGCTGGGAGGGGGAACACTGAAGCTTTCTTT. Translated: CASSAGRGNTEAFF.

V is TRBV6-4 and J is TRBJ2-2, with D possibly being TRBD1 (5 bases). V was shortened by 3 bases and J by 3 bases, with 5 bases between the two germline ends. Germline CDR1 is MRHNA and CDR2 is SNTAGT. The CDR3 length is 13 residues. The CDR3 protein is CASSEGDTGELFF. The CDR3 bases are TGTGCCAGCAGTGAAGGGGACACCGGGGAGCTGTTTTTT.

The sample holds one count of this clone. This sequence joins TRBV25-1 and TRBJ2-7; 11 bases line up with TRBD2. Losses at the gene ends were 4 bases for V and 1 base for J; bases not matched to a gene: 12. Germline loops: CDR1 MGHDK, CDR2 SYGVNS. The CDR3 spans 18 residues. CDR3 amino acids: CASSGDLAGGFLSYEQYF. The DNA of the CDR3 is TGTGCCAGCAGTGGGGACCTAGCGGGAGGCTTCTTGTCCTACGAGCAGTACTTC.

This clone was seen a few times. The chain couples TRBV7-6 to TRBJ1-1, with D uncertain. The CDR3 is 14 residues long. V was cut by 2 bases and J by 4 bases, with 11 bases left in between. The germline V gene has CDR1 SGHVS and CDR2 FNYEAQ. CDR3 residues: CASSLSGKGTEAFF. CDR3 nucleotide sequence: TGTGCCAGCAGCTTATCGGGGAAAGGCACTGAAGCTTTCTTT.

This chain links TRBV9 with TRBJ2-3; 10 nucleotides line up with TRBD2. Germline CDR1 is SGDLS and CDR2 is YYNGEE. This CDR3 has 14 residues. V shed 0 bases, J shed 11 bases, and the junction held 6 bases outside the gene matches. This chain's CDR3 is CASSVVDGLAEQYF. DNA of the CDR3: TGTGCCAGCAGCGTAGTTGACGGACTAGCGGAGCAGTATTTT.

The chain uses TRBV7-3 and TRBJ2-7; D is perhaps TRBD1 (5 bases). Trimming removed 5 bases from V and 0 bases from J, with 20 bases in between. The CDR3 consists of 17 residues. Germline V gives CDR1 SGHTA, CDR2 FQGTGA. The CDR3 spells CASSGSYPTGSSYEQYF. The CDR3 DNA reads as TGTGCCAGCAGCGGTAGTTATCCTACAGGTTCCTCCTACGAGCAGTACTTC.